A single sample gave rise to the 20 T cell receptor beta chains below, sequenced in a study of blood T cell repertoires in COVID-19. The protocol was immunoSEQ multiplex PCR, while the TCRdb copy is restricted to in-frame clones and leaves out a portion. The sample has more than 300,000 clones; around 86% are singletons. Sequenced material: peripheral blood. The receptors come from a woman aged 45 to 65 with acute or convalescent COVID-19.

The rearrangement joins TRBV28 to TRBJ1-4; no clear D. This CDR3 has 14 amino acids. V shed 7 bases and J shed 3 bases, with 12 bases lying between them. CDR1 is MDHEN, CDR2 SYDVKM, per germline. CDR3 sequence reads: CASTESAANEKLFF. In DNA, the CDR3 is TGTGCCAGCACCGAAAGTGCGGCTAATGAAAAACTGTTTTTT.

This chain uses TRBV7-2 with TRBJ1-1; weak D call: TRBD1 (5 bases). V was clipped by 5 bases and J by 6 bases, with 13 bases between them. Germline V CDR1 and CDR2: SGHTA, FQGNSA. The CDR3 contains 13 residues. As DNA, the CDR3 is TGTGCCAGCAGCCGGGGGGGATACGCTGAAGCTTTCTTT. Translation gives CASSRGGYAEAFF.

The gene calls are TRBV7-3 and TRBJ2-1; 8 nucleotides agree with TRBD2. Germline V gives CDR1 SGHTA, CDR2 FQGTGA. V was clipped by 5 bases and J by 1 base; unmatched bases: 4. The CDR3 has 15 residues. The CDR3 nucleotides are TGTGCCAGCAGCGTTGGACTAGCATCCTACAATGAGCAGTTCTTC. Amino acid sequence: CASSVGLASYNEQFF.

The J gene is TRBJ1-5, the V gene TRBV10-3, with 9 bases lining up with TRBD1. CDR1 and CDR2 from the germline V gene are ENHRY and SYGVKD. The CDR3 sequence is 15 residues long. Trimming cost V 6 bases and J 5 bases; bases outside gene matches: 8. CDR3 nucleotides: TGTGCCATCAGAGCCGGGACAGGGATAGATCAGCCCCAGCATTTT. This sequence encodes CAIRAGTGIDQPQHF.

The V gene is TRBV28, the J gene TRBJ1-1; TRBD1 is a possible D gene (6 bases). The CDR3 has 16 residues. V lost 2 bases and J lost 3, with 16 bases in between. From germline, CDR1 is MDHEN and CDR2 SYDVKM. CDR3 DNA sequence: TGTGCCAGCAGTTTAGGTACAGGGATATGGGACACTGAAGCTTTCTTT. Its translation is CASSLGTGIWDTEAFF.

The chain links TRBV2 to TRBJ2-1; a weak D match, TRBD2 (5 bases). V was shortened by 8 bases and J by 2 bases, with 16 bases between the two germline ends. Per germline, CDR1 SNHLY and CDR2 FYNNEI. The CDR3 extends over 15 amino acids. CDR3 amino acids: CASAPESGAYNEQFF. The CDR3 region has the DNA TGTGCCAGCGCCCCGGAGAGCGGAGCCTACAATGAGCAGTTCTTC.

The chain has TRBV7-9 and TRBJ2-3; perhaps TRBD1 as D (5 bases). There are 14 residues in the CDR3. From germline, CDR1 is SEHNR and CDR2 FQNEAQ (reference sequence). Trimming removed 4 bases from V and 7 bases from J, with 15 bases in between. The CDR3 DNA sequence: TGTGCCAGCAGCTCCCATCAGGGTCAATATACGCAGTATTTT. The encoded protein is CASSSHQGQYTQYF.

This rearrangement joins TRBV7-9 to TRBJ2-3; 7 bases agree with TRBD2. Trimming cost V 2 bases and J 6 bases; bases outside gene matches: 11. Germline V CDR1 and CDR2: SEHNR, FQNEAQ (reference sequence). This CDR3 comprises 16 residues. The CDR3 reads CASSLRLGRVSDTQYF. CDR3 sequence (DNA): TGTGCCAGCAGCTTAAGGCTGGGGAGGGTGAGCGATACGCAGTATTTT.

The chain couples TRBV2 to TRBJ2-7; 7 positions agree with TRBD2. Germline CDR1 is SNHLY and CDR2 is FYNNEI. With V trimmed by 5 bases and J by 1 base, 8 bases remained unmatched. The length of the CDR3 is 15 residues. The CDR3 is CASSPSGGGSYEQYF. The DNA for the CDR3 is TGTGCCAGCAGTCCTAGCGGAGGCGGGTCCTACGAGCAGTACTTC.

Here the CDR3 DNA reads TGTGCCAGCAGTTCACCCGGGACAGATGCCTCCTATAATTCACCCCTCCACTTT. Its translation is CASSSPGTDASYNSPLHF. The chain is built from TRBV28 and TRBJ1-6, with 7 bases lining up with TRBD1. The CDR3 runs 18 residues. Germline CDR1 reads MDHEN; CDR2 reads SYDVKM. J lost 0 bases, V lost 4 bases, and 9 bases had no gene match.

The V call is TRBV19, the J call TRBJ2-1; 16 bases match TRBD2. V gave up 7 bases and J gave up 12 bases; unmatched junction bases: 12. Germline loops: CDR1 LNHDA, CDR2 SQIVND (reference sequence). The CDR3 covers 16 residues. This chain's CDR3 is CASTKQAGTSGRGQFF. In DNA, the CDR3 is TGTGCCAGTACCAAACAAGCCGGGACTAGCGGGAGGGGGCAGTTCTTC.

The chain employs TRBV29-1 and TRBJ2-7; 8 bases match TRBD2. Trimming at V came to 3 bases and at J to 5 bases, leaving 6 bases not matched to a gene. Germline CDR1 is SQVTM and CDR2 is ANQGSEA. The CDR3 is made up of 13 amino acids. As DNA, the CDR3 is TGCAGCGTTGATCTCCCGGGAGGGAACGAGCAGTACTTC. This translates into CSVDLPGGNEQYF.

The rearrangement links TRBV10-3 to TRBJ1-1; TRBD1 is a possible D gene (6 bases). The ends were cut back, 0 bases at V and 11 bases at J, with 13 bases in the middle. The germline CDR1 and CDR2 sequences are ENHRY and SYGVKD. The CDR3 extends over 13 amino acids. The CDR3 DNA is TGTGCCATCAGTGAGTCGTTTGAGGGGGAGGCTTTCTTT. It encodes CAISESFEGEAFF.

This clone was observed once. V and J are TRBV7-8 and TRBJ2-1, with 13 bases aligning to TRBD2. Germline V gene sequence: CDR1 SGHVS, CDR2 FQNEAQ. The CDR3 is made up of 15 amino acids. V lost 3 bases and J lost 6; bases outside the gene matches: 2. As DNA, the CDR3 is TGTGCCAGCAGCTTTAGACTAGCGGGAGGCAATGAGCAGTTCTTC. Amino acids: CASSFRLAGGNEQFF.

The rearrangement uses TRBV19 and TRBJ2-5, with a tentative D call TRBD1 (5 bases). The ends were cut back, 5 bases at V and 2 bases at J, with 18 bases in the middle. This CDR3 region has 16 residues. Germline CDR1 reads LNHDA; CDR2 reads SQIVND (reference sequence). CDR3 in amino acids: CASSPQSARGQETQYF. CDR3 DNA: TGTGCCAGTAGTCCTCAGTCGGCTAGGGGTCAAGAGACCCAGTACTTC.

The chain is built from TRBV9 and TRBJ2-1, with 7 positions matching TRBD2. CDR1 SGDLS and CDR2 YYNGEE come from the germline V gene. The CDR3 is 16 residues long. J gave up 6 bases and V 0 bases, and 9 bases lay outside the gene matches. CDR3 nucleotides: TGTGCCAGCAGCGTAGTATGGGCGGGAGAATCCAATGAGCAGTTCTTC. This codes for CASSVVWAGESNEQFF.

This sequence joins TRBV5-1 and TRBJ2-1; 7 bases are a match to TRBD2. From germline, CDR1 is SGHRS and CDR2 YFSETQ. With 1 base clipped from V and 0 bases from J, the junction kept 7 bases outside the gene matches. There are 17 residues in the CDR3. The CDR3 reads CASSLRVGGSSYNEQFF. The CDR3 coding sequence is TGCGCCAGCAGCTTGAGGGTGGGGGGGAGCTCCTACAATGAGCAGTTCTTC.

This clone was recorded a few times. This chain connects TRBV7-2 to TRBJ2-7; no clear D. This CDR3 has 11 amino acids. V was clipped by 5 bases and J by 1 base, with 3 bases between them. CDR1 and CDR2 from the germline V gene are SGHTA and FQGNSA. CDR3 loop: CASSPSYEQYF. DNA for the CDR3: TGTGCCAGCAGCCCGTCCTACGAGCAGTACTTC.

In DNA form, the CDR3 reads TGTGCCAGCAGCATCGGACAGGGGGTACAAGAGACCCAGTACTTC. Encoded protein: CASSIGQGVQETQYF. The chain links TRBV5-8 to TRBJ2-5; 10 bases line up with TRBD1. Germline V gene lookup returns CDR1 SGHTS and CDR2 YDEGEE. The CDR3 totals 15 residues. Trimming took 4 bases from V and 2 from J; bases not matched to a gene: 5.

The chain employs TRBV6-1 and TRBJ2-1, with TRBD2 identical over 12 bases. V shed 2 bases, J shed 4 bases, and the junction held 9 bases outside the gene matches. The CDR3 runs to 18 residues. Looked up from germline, CDR1 is MNHNS and CDR2 is SASEGT. CDR3 bases: TGTGCCAGCAGTGAAATAGGACTAGCGGGAAATTTGTACAATGAGCAGTTCTTC. Translating gives CASSEIGLAGNLYNEQFF.